One sample yielded the 26 T cell receptor beta chains listed below, sequenced in a study of shared clonotypes between healthy human individuals. Terminally differentiated effector memory CD45RA+ cells were left out of the naive CD8 fraction, which was CD45RO-negative and positively selected for CCR7. Profiling relied on immunoSEQ multiplex PCR, and the TCRdb table lists in-frame clones only, not all of them. In the table there are roughly 2 million clones, over 85% of which are singletons. Sequences were obtained from naive CD8+ T cells sorted from blood. The receptors stem from a man aged 18 to 29 in good health.

A word on this clone: Other DNA sequences in this specimen translate into the identical CDR3. The V and J genes are TRBV7-2 and TRBJ2-2, with 9 bases fitting TRBD1. Germline V lookup: CDR1 SGHTA, CDR2 FQGNSA. The trim removed 8 bases at V and 5 bases at J, leaving 6 bases unmatched. The CDR3 runs to 14 residues. The CDR3 DNA follows: TGTGCCAGCTCGGTGGGACAGGGTACCGGGGAGCTGTTTTTT. It yields the protein CASSVGQGTGELFF.

The rearrangement links TRBV4-1 to TRBJ1-6; D gene uncertain. Germline CDR1 and CDR2: MGHRA and YSYEKL. CDR3 size: 13 residues. V was shortened by 0 bases and J by 9 bases, with 6 bases between the two germline ends. CDR3 loop: CASSQEGPSPLHF. The CDR3 DNA follows: TGCGCCAGCAGCCAAGAAGGGCCTTCACCCCTCCACTTT.

As regards this clone: Other DNA sequences in the same sample also yield this CDR3. The chain links TRBV6-5 to TRBJ1-2; D is unclear. V lost 2 bases, J lost 4 bases, and 8 bases lay in between. Germline V gene data show CDR1 as MNHEY and CDR2 as SVGAGI. The CDR3 totals 13 residues. DNA of the CDR3: TGTGCCAGCAGTTACGCGGTCGGCTATGGCTACACCTTC. Translating gives CASSYAVGYGYTF.

The chain combines TRBV7-9 with TRBJ2-7; 9 nucleotides match TRBD1. The CDR3 has 15 residues. J gave up 3 bases and V 5 bases, and 8 bases lay outside the gene matches. Germline CDR1 is SEHNR and CDR2 is FQNEAQ (reference sequence). As DNA, the CDR3 is TGTGCCAGCAGCGTATCCGGGACAGGGTTCTACGAGCAGTACTTC. This encodes CASSVSGTGFYEQYF.

This clone was found once. The chain couples TRBV27 to TRBJ2-1, with D hard to call. In germline, CDR1 is MNHEY, CDR2 SMNVEV (reference sequence). The ends were cut back, 7 bases at V and 3 bases at J, with 10 bases in the middle. The CDR3 contains 13 residues. DNA of the CDR3: TGTGCCAGCAAGGGCGTCAACTACAATGAGCAGTTCTTC. This gives the protein CASKGVNYNEQFF.

This chain links TRBV6-5 with TRBJ2-2; D uncertain. V lost 4 bases and J 7 bases, leaving 19 bases between the germline ends. The CDR3 sequence is 16 residues long. CDR1 and CDR2 from the germline V gene are MNHEY and SVGAGI. For the CDR3, the DNA is TGTGCCAGCAGTTGGGCCGTTACGGGCGCTGGCGGGGAGCTGTTTTTT. It is translated as CASSWAVTGAGGELFF.

As to this clone: This sample also contains other DNA sequences that code for the same CDR3. V usage is TRBV2 and J usage is TRBJ2-7; D not certain. Germline V gives CDR1 SNHLY, CDR2 FYNNEI. Trimming pared 6 bases from V and 1 base from J, leaving 4 bases between. The CDR3 runs to 11 residues. The CDR3 DNA sequence: TGTGCCAGCAGAGAATCCTACGAGCAGTACTTC. This sequence encodes CASRESYEQYF. Variable domain in full (rest from reference TRBV2 and TRBJ2-7): EPEVTQTPSHQVTQMGQEVILRCVPISNHLYFYWYRQILGQKVEFLVSFYNNEISEKSEIFDDQFSVERPDGSNFTLKIRSTKLEDSAMYFCASRESYEQYFGPGTRLTVT.

The V gene is TRBV4-3, the J gene TRBJ1-4; no firm D call. Germline V gives CDR1 LGHNA, CDR2 YSLEER. This CDR3 has 12 amino acids. The V and J ends lost 5 bases and 7 bases respectively, with 8 bases between them. The CDR3 coding sequence is TGCGCCAGCAGCTTCCGGGGTGAAAAACTGTTTTTT. The encoded protein is CASSFRGEKLFF.

The chain carries TRBV27 and TRBJ2-1; perhaps D is TRBD1 or TRBD2 (5 bases each). Germline-derived CDR1 and CDR2 are MNHEY and SMNVEV (reference sequence). V was cut by 1 base and J by 7 bases, with 14 bases left in between. The CDR3 is 15 residues long. This CDR3 is CASSLYGGFGNEQFF. DNA for the CDR3: TGTGCCAGCAGTTTATATGGGGGTTTCGGGAATGAGCAGTTCTTC.

The genes are TRBV18 and TRBJ1-1; TRBD1 aligns across 7 bases. V trimming: 4 bases; J trimming: 11 bases; junction bases outside the gene matches: 7. This CDR3 has 12 amino acids. CDR1 and CDR2 from the germline V gene are KGHSH and LQKENI. The CDR3 DNA follows: TGTGCCAGCTCACTTGATACAGGGGTGGCTTTCTTT. Protein: CASSLDTGVAFF. Combining the CDR3 with reference TRBV18 and TRBJ1-1 gives the whole variable domain NAGVMQNPRHLVRRRGQEARLRCSPMKGHSHVYWYRQLPEEGLKFMVYLQKENIIDESGMPKERFSAEFPKEGPSILRIQQVVRGDSAAYFCASSLDTGVAFFGQGTRLTVV.

V usage is TRBV4-1 and J usage is TRBJ2-5, with 11 bases lining up with TRBD1. The V gene's germline CDR1 is MGHRA and CDR2 YSYEKL. After removal of 4 bases from V and 5 bases from J, the junction contained 6 bases not matched to a gene. The CDR3 covers 15 residues. CDR3 loop: CASSPWTGGVETQYF. CDR3 coding DNA: TGCGCCAGCAGCCCCTGGACAGGGGGCGTGGAGACCCAGTACTTC.

The CDR3 sequence is CASSFGTGGRGYTF. For the CDR3, the DNA is TGTGCCAGCAGCTTCGGGACAGGGGGCAGAGGCTACACCTTC. This rearrangement joins TRBV5-4 to TRBJ1-2; TRBD1 matches 12 bases. The germline V gene has CDR1 SGHNT and CDR2 YYREEE (reference sequence). The V gene end was trimmed by 2 bases and the J gene end by 8 bases; junction bases not matched to a gene: 4. The CDR3 has 14 residues.

On this clone: Other DNA sequences in this sample translate to the same CDR3. The genes are TRBV9 and TRBJ1-1; no firm D call. The germline V gene encodes CDR1 SGDLS and CDR2 YYNGEE. The V and J ends lost 2 bases and 1 base respectively, with 6 bases between them. The CDR3 sequence is 13 residues long. CDR3 in DNA: TGTGCCAGCAGCGTCGAGGCGAACACTGAAGCTTTCTTT. Protein sequence: CASSVEANTEAFF.

This chain connects TRBV5-1 to TRBJ2-5, with D possibly matching TRBD1 (8 bases). The CDR3 extends over 14 amino acids. The germline V gene encodes CDR1 SGHRS and CDR2 YFSETQ. With 7 bases removed from V and 3 bases from J, the gap between germline ends came to 16 bases. This CDR3 reads CASRTGREEETQYF. CDR3 DNA: TGCGCCAGCCGGACAGGGAGGGAAGAAGAGACCCAGTACTTC.

V is TRBV19 and J is TRBJ2-7; D not resolved. Germline V CDR1 and CDR2: LNHDA, SQIVND (reference sequence). V lost 3 bases to trimming and J lost 1 base, with 13 bases between them. This CDR3 contains 15 residues. The CDR3 DNA follows: TGTGCCAGTAGTATGGTTTTAGGCTGGTCCTACGAGCAGTACTTC. Encoded protein: CASSMVLGWSYEQYF.

Concerning this clone: This CDR3 is also generated by other DNA sequences in the sample. The gene calls are TRBV27 and TRBJ2-1; TRBD1 aligns across 7 bases. The CDR3 extends over 15 amino acids. Germline loops: CDR1 MNHEY, CDR2 SMNVEV (reference sequence). The trim removed 3 bases at V and 3 bases at J, leaving 5 bases unmatched. The CDR3 region has the DNA TGTGCCAGCAGTTTGGAGGCAGGGGGCTACAATGAGCAGTTCTTC. Translating gives CASSLEAGGYNEQFF.

The chain has TRBV27 and TRBJ2-3; D remains unclear. Germline loops: CDR1 MNHEY, CDR2 SMNVEV (reference sequence). The CDR3 runs to 13 residues. V gave up 0 bases and J gave up 6 bases, with 7 bases separating them. CDR3 region: CASSLSLRDTQYF. Here the CDR3 DNA reads TGTGCCAGCAGTTTATCCCTCCGGGATACGCAGTATTTT.

V is TRBV10-3 and J is TRBJ1-1; D is undetermined. The CDR3 has 14 amino acids. Germline V gene lookup returns CDR1 ENHRY and CDR2 SYGVKD. The V end was cut by 3 bases, the J end by 1 base, with 9 bases between. This CDR3 is CAISETASNTEAFF. In DNA form, the CDR3 reads TGTGCCATCAGTGAAACCGCTTCGAACACTGAAGCTTTCTTT.

This chain joins TRBV10-2 and TRBJ1-2, with D hard to call. V lost 7 bases to trimming and J lost 5 bases, with 23 bases between them. Germline V gene sequence: CDR1 WSHSY, CDR2 SAAADI. The CDR3 length is 16 residues. CDR3: CASTPGRAGIQYGYTF. In DNA form, the CDR3 reads TGCGCCAGCACCCCTGGGCGGGCAGGAATACAATATGGCTACACCTTC.

The chain couples TRBV9 to TRBJ1-1, with D unresolved. CDR3 length equals 14 residues. V gave up 0 bases and J gave up 6 bases, with 12 bases separating them. Germline CDR1 is SGDLS and CDR2 is YYNGEE. For the CDR3, the DNA is TGTGCCAGCAGCGTAGCTTTTTTGGGGTCTGAAGCTTTCTTT. Translated: CASSVAFLGSEAFF. The variable domain in full, completed from reference TRBV9 and TRBJ1-1, reads DSGVTQTPKHLITATGQRVTLRCSPRSGDLSVYWYQQSLDQGLQFLIQYYNGEERAKGNILERFSAQQFPDLHSELNLSSLELGDSALYFCASSVAFLGSEAFFGQGTRLTVV.

The rearrangement joins TRBV6-5 to TRBJ1-2; D not certain. The CDR3 spans 15 residues. V dropped 0 bases and J dropped 4 bases, with 12 bases sitting between them. The germline V gene has CDR1 MNHEY and CDR2 SVGAGI. Here the CDR3 DNA reads TGTGCCAGCAGTTACTCGGAGTTGAACTTCTATGGCTACACCTTC. This encodes CASSYSELNFYGYTF.

The V and J genes are TRBV6-1 and TRBJ2-2, with TRBD2 matching over 7 bases. The germline V gene encodes CDR1 MNHNS and CDR2 SASEGT. V was clipped by 8 bases and J by 0 bases; unmatched bases: 3. CDR3 size: 14 residues. As DNA, the CDR3 is TGTGCCAGCTCGGGGGGTACGAACACCGGGGAGCTGTTTTTT. This gives the protein CASSGGTNTGELFF.

This clone was detected only once. The J gene is TRBJ1-2, the V gene TRBV6-5; tentatively, D is TRBD1 (5 bases). The CDR3 sequence is 15 residues long. Germline CDR1 is MNHEY and CDR2 is SVGAGI. V lost 0 bases to trimming and J lost 2 bases, with 10 bases between them. The CDR3: CASSYSQGSNYGYTF. The CDR3 bases are TGTGCCAGCAGTTACTCCCAGGGATCCAACTATGGCTACACCTTC.

This chain connects TRBV4-3 to TRBJ2-7; D not certain. Germline CDR1 reads LGHNA; CDR2 reads YSLEER. Trimming stripped 0 bases from V and 0 bases from J, with 9 bases between. The CDR3 contains 15 residues. CDR3 in amino acids: CASSQDNTDSYEQYF. The CDR3 region has the DNA TGCGCCAGCAGCCAAGATAACACCGACTCCTACGAGCAGTACTTC.

This chain connects TRBV5-6 to TRBJ1-5; perhaps TRBD1 as D (5 bases). The V gene's germline CDR1 is SGHDT and CDR2 YYEEEE. Trimming took off 0 bases at V and 2 bases at J, with 9 bases between the two ends. The CDR3 sequence is 15 residues long. The CDR3 DNA follows: TGTGCCAGCAGCTTGGAAGGGGTCGGCAATCAGCCCCAGCATTTT. Its translation: CASSLEGVGNQPQHF.

The V call is TRBV5-1, the J call TRBJ2-3; 9 bases agree with TRBD2. Trimming took 5 bases from V and 2 from J; bases not matched to a gene: 9. There are 16 residues in the CDR3. CDR1 is SGHRS, CDR2 YFSETQ, per germline. CDR3 nucleotide sequence: TGCGCCAGCAGAGAAGGACTAGCGAGAGACACAGATACGCAGTATTTT. Translating gives CASREGLARDTDTQYF.